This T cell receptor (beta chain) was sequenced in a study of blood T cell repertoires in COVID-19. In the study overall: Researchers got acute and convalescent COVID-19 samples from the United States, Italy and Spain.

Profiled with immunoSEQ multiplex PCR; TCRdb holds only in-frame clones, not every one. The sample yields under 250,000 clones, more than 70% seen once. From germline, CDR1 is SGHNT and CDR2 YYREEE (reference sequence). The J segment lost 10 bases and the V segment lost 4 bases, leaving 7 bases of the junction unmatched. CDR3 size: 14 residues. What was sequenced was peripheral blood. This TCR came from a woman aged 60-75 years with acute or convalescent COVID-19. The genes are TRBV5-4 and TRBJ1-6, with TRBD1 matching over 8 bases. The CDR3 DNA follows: TGTGCCAGCAGCCTGACAGGGGTGCAATCACCCCTCCACTTT. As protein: CASSLTGVQSPLHF.